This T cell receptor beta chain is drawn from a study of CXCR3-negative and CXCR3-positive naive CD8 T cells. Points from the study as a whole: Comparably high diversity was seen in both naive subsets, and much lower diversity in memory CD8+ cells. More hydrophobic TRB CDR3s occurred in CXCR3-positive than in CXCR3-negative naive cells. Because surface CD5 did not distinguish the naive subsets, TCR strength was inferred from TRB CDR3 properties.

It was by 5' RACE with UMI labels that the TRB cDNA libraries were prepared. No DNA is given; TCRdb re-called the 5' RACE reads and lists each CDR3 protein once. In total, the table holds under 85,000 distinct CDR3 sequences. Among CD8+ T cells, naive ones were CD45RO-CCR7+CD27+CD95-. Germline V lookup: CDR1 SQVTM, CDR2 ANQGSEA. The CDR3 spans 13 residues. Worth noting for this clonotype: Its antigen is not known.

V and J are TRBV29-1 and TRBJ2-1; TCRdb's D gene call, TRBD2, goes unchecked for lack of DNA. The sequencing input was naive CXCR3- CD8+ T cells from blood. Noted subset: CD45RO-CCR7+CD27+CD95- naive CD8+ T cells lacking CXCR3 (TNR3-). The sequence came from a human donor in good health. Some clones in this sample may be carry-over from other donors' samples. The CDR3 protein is CSVDLAGNNEQFF.